This T cell receptor beta chain was documented in a study of human T cells and chemical hapten exposure. Study in general: Scalp application of diphenylcyclopropenone was performed weekly in patients across the entire approximately 24-week study. General study findings and limits: Sensitizing to DPC left TCRs with a frequency above 1 in 1000 unaltered. Clustering by CDR3 similarity yielded significantly more large clusters from expanded TCRs than controls.

MiXCR was run by TCRdb on the RACE reads, yielding one entry per CDR3 protein. The data hold about 340,000 distinct CDR3 sequences, with 6% to 8.5% observed a single time. The germline gives CDR1 MNHEY, CDR2 SVGEGT. Trimming shortened V by 6 bases and J by 4 bases, and 21 bases separated the two germline ends. The CDR3 sequence is 16 residues long. The time point denotes: patch test 1, 2 weeks after DPC sensitization. As for treatment: therapeutic diphenylcyclopropenone sensitization with weekly scalp DPC. Unseparated into fractions, whole blood served as the source from which total RNA was extracted. This clonotype was counted at least ten times. What it binds is unknown.

The source of this sequence is a woman younger than 35 with alopecia areata. Some clones in this sample may be carry-over from other donors' samples. The rearrangement uses TRBV6-2 or TRBV6-3 and TRBJ1-1; tentative D call: TRBD1 (5 bases). The specimen was whole blood, collected in connection with sensitization to the hapten diphenylcyclopropenone (DPC). CDR3 DNA sequence: TGTGCCAGCAGATCTGGGGGAGCGTTAAGAATCACTGAAGCTTTCTTT. Amino acids: CASRSGGALRITEAFF.